This paragraph reports one T cell receptor beta chain. Its antigen is undetermined. It was with 60 Vbeta and 13 Jbeta primers that the PCR ran. Sequencing used immunoSEQ multiplex PCR; TCRdb keeps in-frame clones, though not all of them. The top ten clones hold approximately 1.6% of a sample with fewer than 150,000 clones, approximately 61% of them seen once. This specimen belongs to a study of cytomegalovirus exposure and HLA in healthy donors. Sampled while nominally healthy, donors likely had unrecorded immune exposures. This CDR3 has 14 amino acids. CDR1 and CDR2 from the germline V gene are MDHEN and SYDVKM. V gave up 6 bases and J gave up 5 bases, with 16 bases separating them. Study-wide findings and caveats: Associated with HLA alleles at 0.05 false discovery rate in a later analysis were 16,951 TCR beta sequences. Researchers catalogued 164 TCR beta chains as cytomegalovirus-associated. Most of the TCR beta V segments (in an earlier analysis) were productive either about 87% or about 30% of the time.

Sequencing input: PBMCs. V and J are TRBV28 and TRBJ1-2, with a possible D match to TRBD1 (6 bases). This clonotype was sampled from a human donor in good health. The CDR3 protein is CASSPGTFSYGYTF. The DNA of the CDR3 is TGTGCCAGCAGCCCTGGGACATTCAGTTATGGCTACACCTTC.